The T cell receptor (beta chain) described here comes from a study of siplizumab effects on memory and regulatory T cells. The CDR3 extends over 17 amino acids. Trimming at V came to 0 bases and at J to 7 bases, leaving 9 bases not matched to a gene. Germline V gene data show CDR1 as MGHRA and CDR2 as YSYEKL. Per individual sample, about 100,000 TCR templates were assayed. Sequencing was performed with immunoSEQ multiplex PCR; in TCRdb, only in-frame clones are kept and a portion is missing. The sample includes around 99,000 clones, around 90% of them seen just once. Sequencing was performed on Tregs sorted from blood. J is TRBJ1-2 and V is TRBV4-1; 12 nucleotides align to TRBD1. The sequence derives from a human donor in good health. Here the CDR3 reads CASSQDRGTGGASGYTF. In DNA, the CDR3 is TGCGCCAGCAGCCAAGATCGTGGGACAGGGGGCGCGAGTGGCTACACCTTC.